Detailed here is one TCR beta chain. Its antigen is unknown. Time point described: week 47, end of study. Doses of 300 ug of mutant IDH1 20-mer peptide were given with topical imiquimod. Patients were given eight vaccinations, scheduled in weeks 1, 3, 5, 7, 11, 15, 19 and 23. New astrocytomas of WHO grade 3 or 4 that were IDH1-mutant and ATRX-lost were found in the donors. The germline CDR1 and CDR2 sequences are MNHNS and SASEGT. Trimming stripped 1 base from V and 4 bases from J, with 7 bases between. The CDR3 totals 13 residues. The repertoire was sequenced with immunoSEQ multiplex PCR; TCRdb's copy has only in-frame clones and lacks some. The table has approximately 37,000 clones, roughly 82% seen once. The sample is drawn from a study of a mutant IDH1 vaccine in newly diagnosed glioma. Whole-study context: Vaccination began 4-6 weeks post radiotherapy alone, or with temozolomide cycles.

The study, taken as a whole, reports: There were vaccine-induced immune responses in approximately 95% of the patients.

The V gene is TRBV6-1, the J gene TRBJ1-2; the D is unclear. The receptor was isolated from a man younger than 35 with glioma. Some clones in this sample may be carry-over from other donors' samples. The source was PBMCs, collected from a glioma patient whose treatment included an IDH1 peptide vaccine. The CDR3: CASSEGRIYGYTF. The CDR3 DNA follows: TGTGCCAGCAGTGAAGGACGGATCTATGGCTACACCTTC.